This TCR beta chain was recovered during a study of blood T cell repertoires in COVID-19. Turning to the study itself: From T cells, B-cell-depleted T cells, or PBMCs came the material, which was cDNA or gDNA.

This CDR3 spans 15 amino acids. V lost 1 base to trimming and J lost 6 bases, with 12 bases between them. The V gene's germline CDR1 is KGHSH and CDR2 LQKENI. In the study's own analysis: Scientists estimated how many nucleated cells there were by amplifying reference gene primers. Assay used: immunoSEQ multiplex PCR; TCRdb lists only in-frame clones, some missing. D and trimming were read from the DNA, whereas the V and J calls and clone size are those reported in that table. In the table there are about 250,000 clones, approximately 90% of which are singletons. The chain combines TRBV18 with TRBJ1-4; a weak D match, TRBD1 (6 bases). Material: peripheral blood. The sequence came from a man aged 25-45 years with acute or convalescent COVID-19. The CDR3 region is CASSPRGRLDEKLFF. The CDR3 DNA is TGTGCCAGCTCACCACGGGGGCGGTTGGATGAAAAACTGTTTTTT.